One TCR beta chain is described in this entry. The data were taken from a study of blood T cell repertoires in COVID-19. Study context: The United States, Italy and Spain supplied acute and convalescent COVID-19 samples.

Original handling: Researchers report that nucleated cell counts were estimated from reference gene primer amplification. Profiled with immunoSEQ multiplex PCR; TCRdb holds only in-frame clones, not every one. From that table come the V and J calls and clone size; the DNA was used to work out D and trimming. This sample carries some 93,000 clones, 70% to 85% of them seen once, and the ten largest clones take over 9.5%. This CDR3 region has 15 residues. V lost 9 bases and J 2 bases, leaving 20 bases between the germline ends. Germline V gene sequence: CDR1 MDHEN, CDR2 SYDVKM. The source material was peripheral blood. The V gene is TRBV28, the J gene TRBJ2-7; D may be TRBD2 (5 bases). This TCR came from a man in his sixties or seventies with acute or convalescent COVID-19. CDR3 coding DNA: TGTGCCAGTGTGAGGACTGGCCCTACTCCCTACGAGCAGTACTTC. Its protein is CASVRTGPTPYEQYF.